These T cell receptor beta chains were read from a single sample in a study of blood T cell repertoires in COVID-19. TCRdb's table, derived via immunoSEQ multiplex PCR, lists solely in-frame clones and lacks some. The table records 200,000 to 250,000 clones, around 80% of them present only once. The sequenced material came from peripheral blood. Source of these receptors: an elderly woman with active or convalescent COVID-19. Both conserved end residues are part of each CDR3. The D gene is left open where the match is weak. Clone size is given for some rows only: seen once, a few or many times, or a class if the clone is expanded.

TRBJ1-1,-,-,TRBV6-6,CASSPTGNGVTEAFF,TGTGCCAGCAGTCCCACAGGGAACGGGGTTACTGAAGCTTTCTTT
TRBJ1-2,-,TRBD1,TRBV3-1/TRBV3-2,CASSQEDRANYGYTF,TGTGCCAGCAGCCAAGAGGACAGGGCCAACTATGGCTACACCTTC
TRBJ1-2,-,TRBD1,TRBV19,CASSPRDRNYGYTF,TGTGCCAGTTCTCCCCGGGACAGAAACTATGGCTACACCTTC
TRBJ2-7,-,TRBD2,TRBV5-1,CASSLPTSGTPYEQYF,TGCGCCAGCAGCTTGCCTACTAGCGGGACTCCCTACGAGCAGTACTTC
TRBJ1-1,-,-,TRBV5-1,CASSLAGHTNTEAFF,TGCGCCAGCAGCTTGGCAGGACATACGAACACTGAAGCTTTCTTT
TRBJ2-1,-,-,TRBV5-4,CASTRGAQRSNEQFF,TGTGCCAGCACCCGGGGGGCGCAGCGGAGCAATGAGCAGTTCTTC
TRBJ1-1,once,-,TRBV6-5,CASRGQGKAEAFF,TGTGCCAGCCGAGGGCAGGGGAAAGCTGAAGCTTTCTTT
TRBJ2-2,-,TRBD2,TRBV27,CASSLRLAGEDTGELFF,TGTGCCAGCAGTTTACGACTAGCGGGGGAGGACACCGGGGAGCTGTTTTTT
TRBJ2-5,-,TRBD2,TRBV5-6,CASSFWGLAGEAQYF,TGTGCCAGCAGCTTCTGGGGACTAGCGGGAGAGGCCCAGTACTTC
TRBJ1-2,-,TRBD1,TRBV6-5,CASSRPPGQGIGYTF,TGTGCCAGCAGCAGACCCCCGGGACAGGGAATTGGCTACACCTTC
TRBJ1-1,-,-,TRBV6-2/TRBV6-3,CASSYWAGSGAFF,TGTGCCAGCAGTTACTGGGCAGGGTCAGGAGCTTTCTTT
TRBJ2-2,-,TRBD1,TRBV3-1/TRBV3-2,CASRGQWNTGELFF,TGTGCCAGCAGGGGACAGTGGAATACCGGGGAGCTGTTTTTT
TRBJ2-5,few,TRBD2,TRBV7-8,CASSHRDSGGLYQETQYF,TGTGCCAGCAGCCACCGGGATAGCGGGGGCCTGTACCAAGAGACCCAGTACTTC
TRBJ2-5,-,-,TRBV30,CAWSVFGGQQTQYF,TGTGCCTGGAGTGTGTTCGGGGGGCAGCAGACCCAGTACTTC
TRBJ2-1,-,-,TRBV15,CATSRDMNEQFF,TGTGCCACCAGCAGAGATATGAATGAGCAGTTCTTC
TRBJ1-2,-,-,TRBV20-1,CSASSRQFNYGYTF,TGCAGTGCTAGTTCGAGGCAATTTAACTATGGCTACACCTTC
TRBJ1-2,-,-,TRBV7-9,CASSAGNGGGWGYTF,TGTGCCAGCAGCGCCGGGAACGGCGGAGGTTGGGGCTACACCTTC
TRBJ1-2,-,-,TRBV5-6,CASTGGKAQGYTF,TGTGCCAGCACCGGGGGGAAGGCCCAGGGCTACACCTTC
TRBJ1-5,-,TRBD1,TRBV5-1,CASSLGTGGQPQHF,TGCGCCAGCAGCTTGGGGACAGGGGGTCAGCCCCAGCATTTT
TRBJ1-5,-,-,TRBV6-5,CAYKGGAGQPQHF,TGTGCCTATAAGGGGGGGGCAGGGCAGCCCCAGCATTTT
TRBJ1-5,-,TRBD1,TRBV2,CASSESTGRQPQHF,TGTGCCAGCAGTGAATCGACAGGGAGACAGCCCCAGCATTTT
TRBJ2-7,-,TRBD1,TRBV29-1,CSVKRDRAYEQYF,TGCAGCGTGAAAAGGGACAGAGCCTACGAGCAGTACTTC
TRBJ2-3,once,-,TRBV11-2,CASSSWTVTDTQYF,TGTGCCAGCAGCTCCTGGACAGTCACAGATACGCAGTATTTT
TRBJ1-5,-,-,TRBV27,CASSLSSLQPQHF,TGTGCCAGCAGTTTATCGAGTCTTCAGCCCCAGCATTTT
TRBJ1-2,-,-,TRBV28,CASRAPGTANYGYTF,TGTGCCAGCAGGGCCCCAGGTACCGCTAACTATGGCTACACCTTC
TRBJ2-3,once,-,TRBV12-3/TRBV12-4,CASSSGTDTQYF,TGTGCCAGCAGTTCGGGGACAGATACGCAGTATTTT
TRBJ1-5,-,-,TRBV30,CAWSVRSRGNQPQHF,TGTGCCTGGAGTGTAAGGTCTCGGGGGAATCAGCCCCAGCATTTT
TRBJ1-1,-,-,TRBV5-6,CASSLPRGNTEAFF,TGTGCCAGCAGCTTGCCCAGGGGGAACACTGAAGCTTTCTTT